Detailed here is one T cell receptor (beta chain). Its specificity is unknown. The sample belongs to a study of T cell responses to AZD1222 COVID-19 vaccine. Study-wide results and limits: Baseline seropositivity occurred in only a handful of AZD1222 recipients.

Repertoires were generated with immunoSEQ multiplex PCR, while TCRdb's copy carries only in-frame clones and drops some. Among roughly 100,000 clones listed, roughly 80% were seen once. Material: peripheral blood, obtained on day 0 of AZD1222 vaccination. The TCR sequence derives from an adult in good health.

The CDR3 DNA sequence: TGTGCCAGTAGTACGTTAGGTCTGGAGACCCAGTACTTC. It codes for CASSTLGLETQYF. The chain employs TRBV19 and TRBJ2-5; D is unclear. The CDR3 contains 13 residues. Germline V gene sequence: CDR1 LNHDA, CDR2 SQIVND (reference sequence). Trimming removed 4 bases at V and 5 bases at J, with 11 bases between.